The 30 T cell receptor beta chains in this list originate from one sample, sequenced in a study of shared clonotypes between healthy human individuals (dated by TCRdb to 2018 to 2021). Preparation of the library involved the immunoSEQ multiplex PCR assay. TCRdb stores this immuneACCESS table with in-frame sequences only. Part of the clones is absent; in the studies checked, under half of the shortfall reflects unresolved V genes, and no reason is known for the rest. The sample records roughly 300,000 clones, around 79% of which are singletons. The ten largest clonotypes hold over 9.5% of the sample. Material: memory CD4+ T cells sorted from blood. The cell subset or site label corresponds to: CD45RA-negative fraction. These receptors originate from a young man in good health.

V is TRBV7-8 and J is TRBJ1-3; tentative D call: TRBD1 (5 bases). Trimming shortened V by 5 bases and J by 4 bases, and 21 bases separated the two germline ends. Germline V CDR1 and CDR2: SGHVS, FQNEAQ. CDR3 size: 17 residues. CDR3 sequence: CASSASGAWLSGNTIYF. The CDR3 coding sequence is TGTGCCAGCAGCGCGTCCGGGGCCTGGTTGTCCGGAAACACCATATATTTT.

This chain connects TRBV5-6 to TRBJ2-4; a weak D match, TRBD2 (5 bases). CDR3 length: 13 amino acids. V gave up 4 bases and J gave up 0 bases, with 5 bases separating them. Germline V gene sequence: CDR1 SGHDT, CDR2 YYEEEE. CDR3 nucleotide sequence: TGTGCCAGCAGCGGACTAGCCAAAAACATTCAGTACTTC. Residues: CASSGLAKNIQYF.

The rearrangement uses TRBV2 and TRBJ1-2; TRBD1 aligns across 10 bases. From germline, CDR1 is SNHLY and CDR2 FYNNEI. The CDR3 has 16 amino acids. Trimming took 5 bases from V and 0 from J; bases not matched to a gene: 6. CDR3 bases: TGTGCCAGCAGTCTGGGACAGGGGCTTCCTAACTATGGCTACACCTTC. Protein: CASSLGQGLPNYGYTF.

This clone was seen more than once but under ten times. V usage is TRBV25-1 and J usage is TRBJ2-3; TRBD2 aligns across 14 bases. This CDR3 has 16 residues. V was pared by 7 bases and J by 4 bases, with 7 bases of the junction left unmatched. CDR1 is MGHDK, CDR2 SYGVNS, per germline. CDR3 protein: CASTQQGLAGADTQYF. DNA for the CDR3: TGTGCCAGCACCCAACAGGGACTAGCGGGAGCAGATACGCAGTATTTT.

This chain uses TRBV27 with TRBJ1-2; D is ambiguous. The V gene's germline CDR1 is MNHEY and CDR2 SMNVEV (reference sequence). The V gene lost 6 bases and the J gene lost 4 bases, with 12 bases spanning the gap. This CDR3 is built from 13 residues. The CDR3 region is CASSPGKVYGYTF. In nucleotides, the CDR3 is TGTGCCAGCAGCCCCGGGAAGGTCTATGGCTACACCTTC.

In regard to this clone: One base separates it from a far larger clone, so it is likely a read error. CDR3 nucleotides: TGTGCCAGCAGCTTGGCCGGGGAGCTGTTTTTT. It specifies CASSLAGELFF. This sequence joins TRBV7-9 and TRBJ2-2; no reliable D call. The V end lost 3 bases, the J end lost 6 bases, and 2 bases lay between the germline ends. The germline CDR1 and CDR2 sequences are SEHNR and FQNEAQ (reference sequence). This CDR3 comprises 11 residues. Supplemented by reference TRBV7-9 and TRBJ2-2, the full variable domain reads DTGVSQNPRHKITKRGQNVTFRCDPISEHNRLYWYRQTLGQGPEFLTYFQNEAQLEKSRLLSDRFSAERPKGSFSTLEIQRTEQGDSAMYLCASSLAGELFFGEGSRLTVL.

The chain has TRBV5-5 and TRBJ2-7, with 9 bases lining up with TRBD1. CDR1 and CDR2 (germline): SGHKS, YYEKEE (reference sequence). Trimming took 2 bases from V and 0 from J; bases not matched to a gene: 3. The CDR3 contains 15 residues. The CDR3 DNA reads as TGTGCCAGCAGCTTAGGGACAGGGACCTCCTACGAGCAGTACTTC. Translating gives CASSLGTGTSYEQYF.

The CDR3 DNA reads as TGTGCCAGCAGCCGTGGGGTAGCGGGAGGCTTCTACGAGCAGTACTTC. It yields the protein CASSRGVAGGFYEQYF. The chain carries TRBV7-2 and TRBJ2-7; 10 bases line up with TRBD2. The J segment lost 3 bases and the V segment lost 5 bases, leaving 10 bases of the junction unmatched. Germline V lookup: CDR1 SGHTA, CDR2 FQGNSA. CDR3 size: 16 residues.

V and J are TRBV7-2 and TRBJ1-2, with a possible D match to TRBD1 (5 bases). Deletions cut 3 bases from V and 8 bases from J, with 16 bases between. This CDR3 spans 14 amino acids. Germline V gives CDR1 SGHTA, CDR2 FQGNSA. CDR3 coding DNA: TGTGCCAGCAGCTTTAGAGGGGCGCGAAGAGGCTACACCTTC. Protein product: CASSFRGARRGYTF.

The gene calls are TRBV14 and TRBJ1-2; TRBD1 is a possible D gene (6 bases). From germline, CDR1 is SGHDN and CDR2 FVKESK. Trimming took 4 bases from V and 8 from J, leaving 14 bases between them. The length of the CDR3 is 13 residues. The CDR3 DNA follows: TGTGCCAGCAGCCCGAAACAGGGAGGGGGCTACACCTTC. It is translated as CASSPKQGGGYTF.

The chain links TRBV5-1 to TRBJ1-4; 10 positions agree with TRBD1. The CDR3 contains 15 residues. Trimming took 4 bases from V and 5 from J; bases not matched to a gene: 5. Germline V gene sequence: CDR1 SGHRS, CDR2 YFSETQ. CDR3 DNA: TGCGCCAGCAGCCAGGGACAGGGGTTCAATGAAAAACTGTTTTTT. Protein: CASSQGQGFNEKLFF.

V gene TRBV6-6 combines with J gene TRBJ1-2; TRBD1 matches 11 bases. CDR3 length: 13 residues. V lost 5 bases to trimming and J lost 8 bases; unmatched junction nucleotides: 4. CDR1 MNHNY and CDR2 SVGAGI come from the germline V gene (reference sequence). Here the CDR3 DNA reads TGTGCCAGCAGTCCCGGGACAGGGGGGGGCTACACCTTC. Residues: CASSPGTGGGYTF.

Written as DNA, the CDR3 is TGTGCCGGCAAAAAGGACCCGAGCTCTGGAAACACCATATATTTT. This gives the protein CAGKKDPSSGNTIYF. The chain couples TRBV6-5 to TRBJ1-3; D uncertain. Trimming pared 11 bases from V and 0 bases from J, leaving 17 bases between. The CDR3 is made up of 15 amino acids. Germline V gives CDR1 MNHEY, CDR2 SVGAGI.

This clone was picked up one time. This chain joins TRBV29-1 and TRBJ2-5; D remains ambiguous. The CDR3 sequence is 9 residues long. Per the germline V gene, CDR1 is SQVTM and CDR2 is ANQGSEA. The CDR3 here is CRLGETQYF. The CDR3 DNA reads as TGCAGGTTGGGAGAGACCCAGTACTTC. The variable domain in full, completed from reference TRBV29-1 and TRBJ2-5, reads SAVISQKPSRDICQRGTSLTIQCQVDSQVTMMFWYRQQPGQSLTLIATANQGSEATYESGFVIDKFPISRPNLTFSTLTVSNMSPEDSSIYLCRLGETQYFGPGTRLLVL.

CDR3 protein: CASSELGSGEETQYF. The CDR3 nucleotides read TGTGCCAGCAGTGAACTAGGTAGCGGGGAAGAGACCCAGTACTTC. This chain connects TRBV2 to TRBJ2-5; TRBD2 agrees at 8 bases. Germline V gene lookup returns CDR1 SNHLY and CDR2 FYNNEI. The J segment lost 3 bases and the V segment lost 2 bases, leaving 5 bases of the junction unmatched. CDR3 length equals 15 residues.

This rearrangement joins TRBV9 to TRBJ2-2; a possible D gene is TRBD2 (6 bases). The CDR3 spans 15 residues. Trimming removed 0 bases from V and 3 bases from J, with 9 bases in between. Germline lookup yields CDR1 SGDLS and CDR2 YYNGEE. CDR3 amino acids: CASSVGDSYTGELFF. As DNA, the CDR3 is TGTGCCAGCAGCGTAGGGGACTCATACACCGGGGAGCTGTTTTTT. Looking up the rest from reference TRBV9 and TRBJ2-2 gives the full variable domain: DSGVTQTPKHLITATGQRVTLRCSPRSGDLSVYWYQQSLDQGLQFLIQYYNGEERAKGNILERFSAQQFPDLHSELNLSSLELGDSALYFCASSVGDSYTGELFFGEGSRLTVL.

The V call is TRBV20-1, the J call TRBJ2-7, with D perhaps matching TRBD2 (5 bases). The CDR3 is 11 residues long. From germline, CDR1 is DFQATT and CDR2 SNEGSKA (reference sequence). Trimming stripped 7 bases from V and 4 bases from J, with 11 bases between. The DNA of the CDR3 is TGCAGTGTTGCCGGACTTTACGAGCAGTACTTC. Protein: CSVAGLYEQYF.

V is TRBV4-3 and J is TRBJ2-1, with D tentatively TRBD1 or TRBD2 (5 bases each). V lost 2 bases, J lost 7 bases, and 15 bases lay in between. The V gene's germline CDR1 is LGHNA and CDR2 YSLEER. This CDR3 contains 15 residues. The CDR3 loop reads CASSQTGPIKNEQFF. The CDR3 region has the DNA TGCGCCAGCAGCCAAACGGGACCAATCAAAAATGAGCAGTTCTTC.

This chain uses TRBV7-2 with TRBJ2-7, with D possibly TRBD1 on 6 matching bases. V was trimmed by 5 bases and J by 2 bases, leaving 13 bases between them. This CDR3 comprises 14 residues. CDR1 and CDR2 from the germline V gene are SGHTA and FQGNSA. CDR3 coding DNA: TGTGCCAGCAGCCCCCAACAGGGACCCTACGAGCAGTACTTC. Encoded protein: CASSPQQGPYEQYF.

The chain employs TRBV2 and TRBJ1-1; D unclear. The V end was cut by 8 bases, the J end by 11 bases, with 18 bases between. The CDR3 has 12 residues. Germline-derived CDR1 and CDR2 are SNHLY and FYNNEI. CDR3 nucleotide sequence: TGTGCCAGCCACCCCGGTCCGGGAAAGGCTTTCTTT. Its protein product is CASHPGPGKAFF.

The chain couples TRBV5-1 to TRBJ2-7, with a weak D call TRBD1 (6 bases). The V gene lost 7 bases and the J gene lost 5 bases, with 19 bases spanning the gap. CDR3 length equals 14 residues. Germline loops: CDR1 SGHRS, CDR2 YFSETQ. The CDR3 DNA reads TGCGCCAGCGCTAGGACAGTCCCTCCCAACGAGCAGTACTTC. Its protein is CASARTVPPNEQYF.

The CDR3 protein is CASSPPPGTSGDNEQFF. CDR3 bases: TGTGCCAGCAGCCCTCCTCCCGGGACTAGCGGAGACAATGAGCAGTTCTTC. V gene TRBV9 combines with J gene TRBJ2-1; 11 nucleotides match TRBD2. This CDR3 comprises 17 residues. In germline, CDR1 is SGDLS, CDR2 YYNGEE. J was trimmed by 5 bases and V by 4 bases; bases with no gene match: 11.

The chain has TRBV28 and TRBJ2-7, with D perhaps TRBD1 (5 bases). CDR3 length equals 15 residues. From germline, CDR1 is MDHEN and CDR2 SYDVKM. The V gene lost 1 base and the J gene lost 5 bases, with 15 bases spanning the gap. The CDR3 bases are TGTGCCAGCAGTTTATCAGGGTCGGGTATCGACGAGCAGTACTTC. Encoded protein: CASSLSGSGIDEQYF.

This chain uses TRBV5-4 with TRBJ2-2; no reliable D call. Deletions cut 0 bases from V and 1 base from J, with 4 bases between. The germline V gene encodes CDR1 SGHNT and CDR2 YYREEE (reference sequence). This CDR3 region has 14 residues. The CDR3 here is CASSLAQNTGELFF. The CDR3 DNA reads as TGTGCCAGCAGCTTGGCCCAGAACACCGGGGAGCTGTTTTTT.

Concerning this clone: Mismatch with germline at one junction end may stem from a read error. This rearrangement joins TRBV2 to TRBJ2-7; 13 bases are shared with TRBD2. The CDR3 consists of 17 residues. From germline, CDR1 is SNHLY and CDR2 FYNNEI. CDR3 coding DNA: TGTGCCAGCAGTTCCGGGACTAGCGGGAAGGAGGGCTACCAGCAGTACTTC. Translating gives CASSSGTSGKEGYQQYF.

V and J are TRBV28 and TRBJ1-5; unclear D gene. The CDR3 has 16 amino acids. The germline V gene has CDR1 MDHEN and CDR2 SYDVKM. The V end was cut by 2 bases, the J end by 2 bases, with 13 bases between. CDR3 amino acids: CASSLPQSSGNQPQHF. For the CDR3, the DNA is TGTGCCAGCAGTTTACCACAATCATCAGGCAATCAGCCCCAGCATTTT.

V gene TRBV6-4 combines with J gene TRBJ2-1; 9 bases match TRBD2. Germline V gene lookup returns CDR1 MRHNA and CDR2 SNTAGT. The CDR3 loop spans 17 amino acids. The V gene end was trimmed by 4 bases and the J gene end by 3 bases; junction bases not matched to a gene: 10. The CDR3 bases are TGTGCCAGCAGTGCCTCAATTAGCGGGAGCGGCTACAATGAGCAGTTCTTC. Translating it yields CASSASISGSGYNEQFF.

The V gene is TRBV11-2, the J gene TRBJ1-2, with a tentative D call TRBD1 (5 bases). Deletions cut 0 bases from V and 8 bases from J, with 16 bases between. Germline CDR1 SGHAT, CDR2 FQNNGV. The CDR3 spans 15 residues. This chain's CDR3 is CASSLDLAGTGGYTF. The CDR3 DNA follows: TGTGCCAGCAGCTTAGATCTGGCCGGGACTGGGGGCTACACCTTC.

DNA of the CDR3: TGTGCCAGCCAAGAGGGGGCCACTAACTATGGCTACACCTTC. It codes for CASQEGATNYGYTF. This chain joins TRBV2 and TRBJ1-2, with 7 bases that match TRBD1. The length of the CDR3 is 14 residues. Germline V CDR1 and CDR2: SNHLY, FYNNEI. V lost 8 bases, J lost 0 bases, and 6 bases stayed unmatched.

There are many counts of this clone. The V gene is TRBV14, the J gene TRBJ2-1; no definite D call. The ends were cut back, 2 bases at V and 0 bases at J, with 17 bases in the middle. The germline V gene encodes CDR1 SGHDN and CDR2 FVKESK. This CDR3 has 18 amino acids. The CDR3 spells CASSQHSGGGYSYNEQFF. The CDR3 bases are TGTGCCAGCAGCCAACACTCAGGCGGCGGCTACTCCTACAATGAGCAGTTCTTC.